Below, 11 T cell receptor beta chains from the same sample are listed, as sequenced in a study of blood T cell repertoires in COVID-19. The protocol was immunoSEQ multiplex PCR, while the TCRdb copy is restricted to in-frame clones and leaves out a portion. The sample lists around 63,000 clones, roughly 90% occurring once. Material: peripheral blood. Receptor source: a woman aged 60-75 years with acute or convalescent COVID-19.

This clone was counted a single time. CDR3 DNA sequence: TGTGCCAGCAGCCCAAGGACAGGGCAGGGAAACACTGAAGCTTTCTTT. Its translation is CASSPRTGQGNTEAFF. The rearrangement joins TRBV7-6 to TRBJ1-1; 8 bases are shared with TRBD1. The trim removed 5 bases at V and 2 bases at J, leaving 10 bases unmatched. CDR3 size: 16 residues. From germline, CDR1 is SGHVS and CDR2 FNYEAQ.

CDR3 sequence (DNA): TGTGCCATCAGCACGGCTACAGGATCTAGCACAGATACGCAGTATTTT. Translating gives CAISTATGSSTDTQYF. V and J are TRBV10-3 and TRBJ2-3; TRBD1 is a possible D gene (5 bases). V shed 6 bases and J shed 0 bases, with 16 bases lying between them. This CDR3 is built from 16 residues. The germline V gene encodes CDR1 ENHRY and CDR2 SYGVKD.

The genes are TRBV12-3 or TRBV12-4 and TRBJ2-1, with D possibly matching TRBD2 (6 bases). The V and J ends lost 6 bases and 4 bases respectively, with 10 bases between them. The CDR3 has 13 amino acids. The CDR3 is CASRAGRYNEQFF. The CDR3 DNA is TGTGCCAGCAGGGCCGGGAGATACAATGAGCAGTTCTTC.

The gene calls are TRBV7-2 and TRBJ2-5; 10 nucleotides align to TRBD2. The V gene end was trimmed by 1 base and the J gene end by 5 bases; junction bases not matched to a gene: 7. This CDR3 is built from 16 residues. CDR1 and CDR2 from the germline V gene are SGHTA and FQGNSA. The CDR3 DNA reads as TGTGCCAGCAGCTTAGGTCTAGCGGGAGCACGGGAGACCCAGTACTTC. Its protein is CASSLGLAGARETQYF. Filled out from reference TRBV7-2 and TRBJ2-5, the complete variable domain reads GAGVSQSPSNKVTEKGKDVELRCDPISGHTALYWYRQSLGQGLEFLIYFQGNSAPDKSGLPSDRFSAERTGGSVSTLTIQRTQQEDSAVYLCASSLGLAGARETQYFGPGTRLLVL.

The V gene is TRBV12-3 or TRBV12-4, the J gene TRBJ1-3; tentatively, D is TRBD1 (5 bases). Trimming stripped 6 bases from V and 0 bases from J, with 6 bases between. This CDR3 is built from 13 residues. The CDR3 DNA reads as TGTGCCAGCAGACAGGCCTCTGGAAACACCATATATTTT. Amino acids: CASRQASGNTIYF.

The J gene is TRBJ1-2, the V gene TRBV3-1 (or the pseudogene TRBV3-2); a possible D gene is TRBD1 (5 bases). In germline, CDR1 is LGHDT, CDR2 YNNKEL (reference sequence). V lost 4 bases, J lost 8 bases, and 17 bases lay in between. The CDR3 is 14 residues long. Written as DNA, the CDR3 is TGTGCCAGCAGCCCTGGGACTGGTGAAGTCGGCTACACCTTC. It specifies CASSPGTGEVGYTF.

V usage is TRBV6-6 and J usage is TRBJ1-1; possibly TRBD1 for D (5 bases). V gave up 10 bases and J gave up 5 bases, with 14 bases separating them. The CDR3 is made up of 12 amino acids. Looked up from germline, CDR1 is MNHNY and CDR2 is SVGAGI (reference sequence). For the CDR3, the DNA is TGTGCCACTCGACGGGGGGGGACTGAAGCTTTCTTT. This gives the protein CATRRGGTEAFF.

The V and J genes are TRBV11-2 and TRBJ2-7; TRBD2 aligns across 7 bases. CDR1 is SGHAT and CDR2 is FQNNGV in the germline V gene. V gave up 0 bases and J gave up 2 bases; unmatched junction bases: 4. The CDR3 totals 15 residues. CDR3 DNA: TGTGCCAGCAGCTTAGACGGACTAGTCGCCTACGAGCAGTACGTC. Encoded protein: CASSLDGLVAYEQYV.

This sequence joins TRBV19 and TRBJ1-6, with 8 nucleotides matching TRBD1. Germline V CDR1 and CDR2: LNHDA, SQIVND (reference sequence). This CDR3 has 14 residues. The ends lost 5 bases at V and 6 bases at J; junction bases unmatched: 3. CDR3 DNA: TGTGCCAGTAGTCAGGGGGCCCCTAATTCACCCCTCCACTTT. Amino acid sequence: CASSQGAPNSPLHF.

The chain has TRBV20-1 and TRBJ2-3; tentatively, D is TRBD2 (6 bases). Germline CDR1 is DFQATT and CDR2 is SNEGSKA (reference sequence). Trimming stripped 3 bases from V and 0 bases from J, with 13 bases between. The CDR3 is 15 amino acids. CDR3 loop: CSASSPGTSTDTQYF. CDR3 coding DNA: TGCAGTGCTAGTAGTCCCGGGACTAGCACAGATACGCAGTATTTT.

The chain uses TRBV6-2 or TRBV6-3 and TRBJ2-3; 12 bases agree with TRBD2. The CDR3 is made up of 18 amino acids. The trim removed 6 bases at V and 0 bases at J, leaving 10 bases unmatched. Germline CDR1 reads MNHEY; CDR2 reads SVGEGT. Here the CDR3 DNA reads TGTGCCAGCAGCACGGGACTAGCGGGTAGATCTAGCACAGATACGCAGTATTTT. Translating gives CASSTGLAGRSSTDTQYF.